The present TCR beta chain was sequenced within a study of blood T cell repertoires in COVID-19. Clones were sequenced by immunoSEQ multiplex PCR, and TCRdb holds only the in-frame ones, with some missing. The sample has under 250,000 clones, about nine tenths seen once. The germline V gene encodes CDR1 MNHNY and CDR2 SVGAGI (reference sequence). The CDR3 totals 14 residues. The V and J ends lost 7 bases and 8 bases respectively, with 20 bases between them. Sequenced: peripheral blood. The V gene is TRBV6-6, the J gene TRBJ1-2, with a tentative D call TRBD1 (5 bases). The receptor's source is a woman aged 55-75 years with acute or convalescent COVID-19. In DNA form, the CDR3 reads TGTGCCAGCACCGACCGGAGGGTGGGGGGGGGCTACACCTTC. It is translated as CASTDRRVGGGYTF.